The 16 T cell receptor beta chains given below trace back to one sample, sequenced in a study of shared clonotypes between healthy human individuals. TCRdb's table, derived via immunoSEQ multiplex PCR, lists solely in-frame clones and lacks some. The data show 2 million to 2.5 million clones, with roughly 93% seen just once and about 0.38% held by the top ten. The specimen sequenced was naive CD4+ T cells from PBMCs. As for subset: CD45RA+ positively selected. Source of these receptors: a young man in good health. Some clones in this sample may be carry-over from other donors' samples.

The chain carries TRBV19 and TRBJ2-1, with 9 nucleotides matching TRBD2. The germline gives CDR1 LNHDA, CDR2 SQIVND (reference sequence). The CDR3 runs 14 residues. V gave up 8 bases and J gave up 10 bases; unmatched junction bases: 12. CDR3 DNA: TGTGCCAGTGACACTAGCGGGCTGGGGAGGGAGCAGTTCTTC. Its protein product is CASDTSGLGREQFF. Looking up the rest from reference TRBV19 and TRBJ2-1 gives the full variable domain: DGGITQSPKYLFRKEGQNVTLSCEQNLNHDAMYWYRQDPGQGLRLIYYSQIVNDFQKGDIAEGYSVSREKKESFPLTVTSAQKNPTAFYLCASDTSGLGREQFFGPGTRLTVL.

The chain has TRBV7-2 and TRBJ1-4; no firm D call. This CDR3 contains 15 residues. The germline gives CDR1 SGHTA, CDR2 FQGNSA. Trimming removed 5 bases from V and 10 bases from J, with 20 bases in between. The CDR3 bases are TGTGCCAGCAGCCCCCCGGCCGCTAGGGTAGGAAAACTGTTTTTT. This gives the protein CASSPPAARVGKLFF.

The chain joins TRBV19 to TRBJ2-7; 7 nucleotides line up with TRBD1. CDR3 length equals 14 residues. J was trimmed by 3 bases and V by 6 bases; bases with no gene match: 8. CDR1 is LNHDA, CDR2 SQIVND, per germline (reference sequence). DNA of the CDR3: TGTGCCAGTAGACGGGCTGGGACAGACTACGAGCAGTACTTC. Its protein is CASRRAGTDYEQYF.

The chain links TRBV11-2 to TRBJ1-4; 7 nucleotides line up with TRBD1. The V gene end was trimmed by 6 bases and the J gene end by 8 bases; junction bases not matched to a gene: 6. Germline lookup yields CDR1 SGHAT and CDR2 FQNNGV. The CDR3 is 13 residues long. Here the CDR3 DNA reads TGTGCCAGCAGGAGACAGGGTGGAGAAAAACTGTTTTTT. Its protein is CASRRQGGEKLFF. Using reference TRBV11-2 and TRBJ1-4 for the parts outside the CDR3, the full variable domain is EAGVAQSPRYKIIEKRQSVAFWCNPISGHATLYWYQQILGQGPKLLIQFQNNGVVDDSQLPKDRFSAERLKGVDSTLKIQPAKLEDSAVYLCASRRQGGEKLFFGSGTQLSVL.

The chain joins TRBV5-1 to TRBJ2-1, with 12 bases fitting TRBD2. J gave up 0 bases and V 7 bases, and 8 bases lay outside the gene matches. Germline V gene lookup returns CDR1 SGHRS and CDR2 YFSETQ. The CDR3 loop spans 17 amino acids. For the CDR3, the DNA is TGCGCCAGCGAACTAGCGGGAGGTCAGAGCTCCTACAATGAGCAGTTCTTC. Encoded protein: CASELAGGQSSYNEQFF. Looking up the rest from reference TRBV5-1 and TRBJ2-1 gives the full variable domain: KAGVTQTPRYLIKTRGQQVTLSCSPISGHRSVSWYQQTPGQGLQFLFEYFSETQRNKGNFPGRFSGRQFSNSRSEMNVSTLELGDSALYLCASELAGGQSSYNEQFFGPGTRLTVL.

The V call is TRBV7-6, the J call TRBJ1-1, with D maybe TRBD1 (5 bases). CDR1 and CDR2 from the germline V gene are SGHVS and FNYEAQ. The length of the CDR3 is 15 residues. V was trimmed by 1 base and J by 1 base, leaving 10 bases between them. CDR3 DNA sequence: TGTGCCAGCAGCTTAGGCGGGGGAAGGAACACTGAAGCTTTCTTT. This translates into CASSLGGGRNTEAFF.

V gene TRBV28 combines with J gene TRBJ2-6; 7 bases agree with TRBD1. The CDR3 sequence is 15 residues long. The junction had 8 bases not matched to a gene; V was cut back by 6 bases and J by 6 bases. The germline gives CDR1 MDHEN, CDR2 SYDVKM. CDR3 nucleotides: TGTGCCAGCAGCACCACCGGGACAGAGGCCAACGTCCTGACTTTC. Amino acid sequence: CASSTTGTEANVLTF.

This clone was picked up a small number of times. V is TRBV4-2 and J is TRBJ2-2; no clear D. This CDR3 spans 12 amino acids. The V end lost 0 bases, the J end lost 10 bases, and 6 bases lay between the germline ends. Germline values: CDR1 LGHNA, CDR2 YNFKEQ. This chain's CDR3 is CASSQDRKELFF. CDR3 nucleotides: TGTGCCAGCAGCCAAGATCGTAAGGAGCTGTTTTTT.

A note on this clone: The same CDR3 also results from other DNA sequences found in this sample. This chain's CDR3 is CASSSTSGRSYNEQFF. Written as DNA, the CDR3 is TGTGCCAGCAGCTCCACTAGCGGAAGATCCTACAATGAGCAGTTCTTC. This rearrangement joins TRBV7-9 to TRBJ2-1, with 8 bases lining up with TRBD2. The J segment lost 1 base and the V segment lost 4 bases, leaving 6 bases of the junction unmatched. The length of the CDR3 is 16 residues. Germline V gene data show CDR1 as SEHNR and CDR2 as FQNEAQ (reference sequence).

Details on this clone: Other DNA sequences in the same sample also yield this CDR3. The chain uses TRBV5-1 and TRBJ1-5; D gene ambiguous. CDR3 size: 13 residues. CDR1 and CDR2 from the germline V gene are SGHRS and YFSETQ. The V gene lost 0 bases and the J gene lost 5 bases, with 6 bases spanning the gap. CDR3 amino acids: CASSLDPDQPQHF. The CDR3 nucleotides read TGCGCCAGCAGCTTGGACCCCGATCAGCCCCAGCATTTT.

CDR3 region: CSVERLTSTDTQYF. The CDR3 nucleotides are TGCAGCGTTGAACGGTTGACCAGCACAGATACGCAGTATTTT. This chain connects TRBV29-1 to TRBJ2-3; D unclear. V was cut by 2 bases and J by 0 bases, with 9 bases left in between. The CDR3 consists of 14 residues. CDR1 and CDR2 (germline): SQVTM, ANQGSEA.

The chain employs TRBV28 and TRBJ2-3, with D possibly matching TRBD1 (5 bases). The germline gives CDR1 MDHEN, CDR2 SYDVKM. V was clipped by 3 bases and J by 6 bases, with 19 bases between them. The CDR3 totals 16 residues. DNA of the CDR3: TGTGCCAGCAGTTTTTTGGCGGCAGGGAATAAGGATACGCAGTATTTT. This codes for CASSFLAAGNKDTQYF. The complete variable domain, with remaining parts taken from reference TRBV28 and TRBJ2-3, reads DVKVTQSSRYLVKRTGEKVFLECVQDMDHENMFWYRQDPGLGLRLIYFSYDVKMKEKGDIPEGYSVSREKKERFSLILESASTNQTSMYLCASSFLAAGNKDTQYFGPGTRLTVL.

This rearrangement joins TRBV5-4 to TRBJ2-1; D possibly corresponds to TRBD2 (6 bases). The germline gives CDR1 SGHNT, CDR2 YYREEE (reference sequence). The CDR3 extends over 17 amino acids. The V end was cut by 6 bases, the J end by 3 bases, with 22 bases between. CDR3 amino acids: CASTFPIGTPIYNEQFF. The CDR3 nucleotides read TGTGCCAGCACTTTTCCGATCGGGACTCCTATCTACAATGAGCAGTTCTTC.

J is TRBJ1-4 and V is TRBV20-1; no reliable D call. The V gene's germline CDR1 is DFQATT and CDR2 SNEGSKA (reference sequence). CDR3 length: 11 residues. V lost 4 bases, J lost 7 bases, and 7 bases lay in between. The CDR3 DNA is TGCAGTGCTAATAAAGGTGAAAAACTGTTTTTT. This sequence encodes CSANKGEKLFF.

The chain recombines TRBV10-3 with TRBJ2-3; D not certain. V dropped 2 bases and J dropped 6 bases, with 9 bases sitting between them. This CDR3 region has 13 residues. Germline CDR1 and CDR2: ENHRY and SYGVKD. The CDR3 nucleotides read TGTGCCATCAGTGAGGTGGGGTGGGATACGCAGTATTTT. Residues: CAISEVGWDTQYF.

This chain joins TRBV6-1 and TRBJ1-4; unclear D gene. The CDR3 is 15 residues long. Per germline, CDR1 MNHNS and CDR2 SASEGT. The V end was cut by 5 bases, the J end by 3 bases, with 13 bases between. The CDR3 DNA reads as TGTGCCAGCAGTCCCCCGGGAACTCCTAATGAAAAACTGTTTTTT. Translated: CASSPPGTPNEKLFF.